One sample yielded the 2 T cell receptor beta chains listed below, sequenced in a study of T-cell reconstitution after alpha-beta-depleted transplantation in children. The authors prepared the TCRbeta library with unique molecular identifiers. TCRdb analysed the PCR reads with MiXCR anew, one entry per CDR3 protein. The table lists 200,000 to 250,000 distinct CDR3 sequences, roughly a tenth of them singletons. The material was PBMCs from the stem cell graft donor, obtained from the stem cell graft. These receptor sequences come from a human donor who donated a stem cell graft to a child with acute lymphoblastic leukemia.

This chain connects TRBV23-1 to TRBJ1-1, with 8 nucleotides matching TRBD1. TRBV23-1 is placed among ORFs of uncertain function. The length of the CDR3 is 17 residues. Trimming cost V 3 bases and J 1 base; bases outside gene matches: 10. The CDR3 loop is CASSHSDRESSNTEAFF. The CDR3, as DNA: TGCGCCAGCAGTCATTCGGACAGGGAATCGTCGAACACTGAAGCTTTCTTT.

This clonotype was picked up a small number of times. The chain joins TRBV20-1 to TRBJ2-3; possible D gene TRBD2, 6 bases. The CDR3 loop spans 14 amino acids. Germline V CDR1 and CDR2: DFQATT, SNEGSKA (reference sequence). V was shortened by 6 bases and J by 6 bases, with 19 bases between the two germline ends. CDR3 amino acids: CSAGGPPGGDTQYF. In DNA form, the CDR3 reads TGCAGTGCAGGTGGGCCGCCCGGGGGTGATACGCAGTATTTT.